This T cell receptor beta chain came from a study of shared clonotypes between healthy human individuals. Study in general: CD4 naive and memory got three plates each, CD8 naive two, CD8 memory one. Study results and limitations: It was observed that 5% to 6% of naive CD4 clonotypes were shared across several donors. Sampling covered nothing but blood. Tissue TCR repertoires likely differ from those found in blood. Rarefaction demonstrated incomplete sorted-subset sequencing despite large depth.

As for this clone: Its antigen is undetermined.

Data came from immunoSEQ multiplex PCR; TCRdb stores just in-frame clones and leaves some out. Of 2.3 million or so clones in the sample, more than 85% were seen once. Germline V CDR1 and CDR2: SGDLS, YYNGEE. V lost 3 bases and J lost 2; bases outside the gene matches: 6. CDR3 length equals 16 residues. Sequences were obtained from naive CD4+ T cells from PBMCs. The subset here: CD45RA+ positively selected. This clonotype was sampled from a man aged 18 to 30 in good health. Some clones in this sample may be carry-over from other donors' samples. The V gene is TRBV9, the J gene TRBJ2-3; 10 positions agree with TRBD1. CDR3 in DNA: TGTGCCAGCAGCGAGGCCGGGACAGGGGTCACAGATACGCAGTATTTT. It codes for CASSEAGTGVTDTQYF.